The 28 T cell receptor beta chains below come from one sample, sequenced in a study of CD8 T cells in ankylosing spondylitis. TCRdb redid the calling of the 5' RACE reads with MiXCR, one entry per CDR3 protein. The table records around 250,000 distinct CDR3 sequences, roughly a third of them present only once. Sample: blood, either unsorted or a sorted T cell fraction (not recorded which). Source of these receptors: a male donor with ankylosing spondylitis or in good health (not recorded which).

CDR3 coding DNA: TGTGCCAGCAGCGGAATGTCTTGGACAGGCGAAACGACTAGCGGGGGATCGAACACCGGGGAGCTGTTTTTT. Translating gives CASSGMSWTGETTSGGSNTGELFF. V is TRBV9 and J is TRBJ2-2; 12 nucleotides align to TRBD2. V lost 3 bases, J lost 0 bases, and 24 bases stayed unmatched. This CDR3 region has 24 residues. CDR1 is SGDLS and CDR2 is YYNGEE in the germline V gene.

V and J are TRBV7-6 and TRBJ2-5, with 9 bases that match TRBD2. Germline V gene sequence: CDR1 SGHVS, CDR2 FNYEAQ. CDR3 length: 16 amino acids. With V trimmed by 6 bases and J by 5 bases, 13 bases remained unmatched. This CDR3 reads CASRPRQLAGWETQYF. The CDR3, as DNA: TGTGCCAGCAGACCCCGACAGCTAGCGGGGTGGGAGACCCAGTACTTC.

The V call is TRBV7-9, the J call TRBJ1-5, with no clear D. The CDR3 spans 13 residues. Per germline, CDR1 SEHNR and CDR2 FQNEAQ (reference sequence). Trimming removed 5 bases from V and 0 bases from J, with 5 bases in between. The CDR3 reads CASSHNSNQPQHF. The CDR3 nucleotides are TGTGCCAGCAGCCACAATAGCAATCAGCCCCAGCATTTT.

J is TRBJ2-5 and V is TRBV24-1, with D perhaps TRBD1 or TRBD2 (6 bases each). V dropped 3 bases and J dropped 4 bases, with 14 bases sitting between them. Germline CDR1 reads KGHDR; CDR2 reads SFDVKD. The CDR3 is 15 amino acids. Here the CDR3 DNA reads TGTGCCACCAGTGATGAACGGGGGCGAGGAGAGACCCAGTACTTC. This encodes CATSDERGRGETQYF.

Only a few counts were recorded for this clonotype. V and J are TRBV6-5 and TRBJ1-2; D is unresolved. The CDR3 is 14 residues long. With 2 bases removed from V and 5 bases from J, the gap between germline ends came to 12 bases. In germline, CDR1 is MNHEY, CDR2 SVGAGI. CDR3 residues: CASSYHRSDYGYTF. The CDR3, as DNA: TGTGCCAGCAGTTACCATCGGTCGGATTATGGCTACACCTTC.

The chain links TRBV29-1 to TRBJ1-1; TRBD1 matches 8 bases. V lost 7 bases, J lost 11 bases, and 3 bases stayed unmatched. The CDR3 runs to 9 residues. Germline V gene lookup returns CDR1 SQVTM and CDR2 ANQGSEA. Here the CDR3 reads CSADRGAFF. The CDR3 DNA reads TGCAGCGCCGACAGGGGCGCTTTCTTT. Using reference TRBV29-1 and TRBJ1-1 for the parts outside the CDR3, the full variable domain is SAVISQKPSRDICQRGTSLTIQCQVDSQVTMMFWYRQQPGQSLTLIATANQGSEATYESGFVIDKFPISRPNLTFSTLTVSNMSPEDSSIYLCSADRGAFFGQGTRLTVV.

This clonotype was seen a few times. The V call is TRBV6-5, the J call TRBJ1-2, with D maybe TRBD1 (6 bases). Trimming took 0 bases from V and 6 from J, leaving 14 bases between them. The CDR3 has 15 amino acids. CDR1 and CDR2 (germline): MNHEY, SVGAGI. The CDR3 nucleotides are TGTGCCAGCAGTTACTCGGAAACAGGGCTCAATGGCTACACCTTC. It codes for CASSYSETGLNGYTF.

The chain combines TRBV15 with TRBJ2-2; D may be TRBD1 (5 bases). Germline V gene lookup returns CDR1 LNHNV and CDR2 YYDKDF (reference sequence). V was cut by 0 bases and J by 4 bases, with 9 bases left in between. The CDR3 is 15 amino acids. The CDR3 DNA sequence: TGTGCCACCAGCAGAGAACAGGTTTCCACCGGGGAGCTGTTTTTT. Translation: CATSREQVSTGELFF.

This chain joins TRBV5-6 and TRBJ2-2; no reliable D call. Trimming left V 1 base short and J 0 bases short, with 10 bases between. CDR1 and CDR2 (germline): SGHDT, YYEEEE. There are 16 residues in the CDR3. CDR3 region: CASSLPGRPNTGELFF. As DNA, the CDR3 is TGTGCCAGCAGCTTGCCAGGCAGACCGAACACCGGGGAGCTGTTTTTT.

This sequence joins TRBV7-9 and TRBJ2-3, with TRBD1 identical over 8 bases. Trimming removed 1 base from V and 0 bases from J; junction bases left unmatched: 3. This CDR3 is 16 amino acids long. Germline V gene data show CDR1 as SEHNR and CDR2 as FQNEAQ (reference sequence). The CDR3 bases are TGTGCCAGCAGCTTAGGGACAGGGACTAGCACAGATACGCAGTATTTT. Its translation is CASSLGTGTSTDTQYF.

This clonotype turned up a few times. J is TRBJ2-7 and V is TRBV20-1; 7 bases map to TRBD2. CDR3 length: 13 residues. Germline values: CDR1 DFQATT, CDR2 SNEGSKA (reference sequence). V lost 2 bases and J lost 5; bases outside the gene matches: 6. CDR3 nucleotide sequence: TGCAGTGCTAGACCCCAGGGAGGGGACGAGCAGTACTTC. Amino acid sequence: CSARPQGGDEQYF.

The table lists this clonotype with a few counts. The gene calls are TRBV3-1 and TRBJ2-7, with 9 bases matching TRBD1. The CDR3 loop spans 14 amino acids. Germline CDR1 and CDR2: LGHDT and YNNKEL (reference sequence). With V trimmed by 7 bases and J by 6 bases, 10 bases remained unmatched. DNA of the CDR3: TGTGCCAGCACCAAAGGGACAGGGCTCACCGAGCAGTACTTC. It specifies CASTKGTGLTEQYF.

This clonotype turned up a few times. The chain combines TRBV7-2 with TRBJ1-1; D gene ambiguous. V lost 1 base and J 3 bases, leaving 18 bases between the germline ends. CDR3 length equals 17 residues. The germline CDR1 and CDR2 sequences are SGHTA and FQGNSA. The CDR3 reads CASSLGEDRYADTEAFF. The CDR3 nucleotides read TGTGCCAGCAGCTTAGGTGAGGACCGCTATGCGGACACTGAAGCTTTCTTT.

The CDR3 protein is CASSLVARSGELFF. CDR3 nucleotide sequence: TGTGCCAGCAGCTTAGTCGCGAGGTCCGGGGAGCTGTTTTTT. The J gene is TRBJ2-2, the V gene TRBV7-3; no reliable D call. CDR1 SGHTA and CDR2 FQGTGA come from the germline V gene. The CDR3 is 14 amino acids. V lost 2 bases and J lost 6, with 10 bases in between. The full variable domain, in which reference TRBV7-3 and TRBJ2-2 provide the parts outside the CDR3, is GAGVSQTPSNKVTEKGKYVELRCDPISGHTALYWYRQSLGQGPEFLIYFQGTGAADDSGLPNDRFFAVRPEGSVSTLKIQRTERGDSAVYLCASSLVARSGELFFGEGSRLTVL.

The rearrangement links TRBV27 to TRBJ1-6, with 9 bases aligning to TRBD1. The J segment lost 9 bases and the V segment lost 4 bases, leaving 7 bases of the junction unmatched. The CDR3 runs 15 residues. Germline CDR1 is MNHEY and CDR2 is SMNVEV (reference sequence). The CDR3 DNA reads as TGTGCCAGCAGTTCGGGACAGGGTCCTAGTTCACCCCTCCACTTT. Its translation is CASSSGQGPSSPLHF.

This clonotype was picked up a small number of times. Here the CDR3 DNA reads TGCAGTGCAATGGGGACAAATGAAAAACTGTTTTTT. Translation gives CSAMGTNEKLFF. The V gene is TRBV20-1, the J gene TRBJ1-4; tentative D call: TRBD1 (6 bases). The CDR3 sequence is 12 residues long. Germline CDR1 and CDR2: DFQATT and SNEGSKA (reference sequence). V was shortened by 6 bases and J by 5 bases, with 10 bases between the two germline ends.

This clonotype was found many times. The rearrangement uses TRBV29-1 and TRBJ2-1; 9 bases map to TRBD1. Trimming cost V 5 bases and J 15 bases; bases outside gene matches: 8. Germline CDR1 reads SQVTM; CDR2 reads ANQGSEA. The CDR3 totals 11 residues. CDR3 residues: CSVPVGTGRFF. CDR3 in DNA: TGCAGCGTTCCGGTAGGGACAGGGAGGTTCTTC.

The rearrangement uses TRBV6-5 and TRBJ2-3; 12 bases are a match to TRBD2. CDR3 length: 13 amino acids. The J segment lost 14 bases and the V segment lost 1 base, leaving 4 bases of the junction unmatched. Germline CDR1 and CDR2: MNHEY and SVGAGI. In nucleotides, the CDR3 is TGTGCCAGCAGTTACTACCTAGCGGGGGGGCGGTATTTT. It encodes CASSYYLAGGRYF.

This clonotype has more than one count but fewer than ten. This chain links TRBV6-5 with TRBJ1-2; D gene unclear. The V end was cut by 0 bases, the J end by 4 bases, with 15 bases between. The germline gives CDR1 MNHEY, CDR2 SVGAGI. The CDR3 has 16 residues. The CDR3 DNA reads as TGTGCCAGCAGTTACTCGGGCCAGGACGACCTCTATGGCTACACCTTC. Its protein is CASSYSGQDDLYGYTF.

V usage is TRBV6-1 and J usage is TRBJ2-7; TRBD1 matches at 7 bases. This CDR3 contains 14 residues. V was clipped by 6 bases and J by 3 bases; unmatched bases: 8. Germline V gene data show CDR1 as MNHNS and CDR2 as SASEGT. CDR3 loop: CASSADRLYYEQYF. The CDR3 nucleotides are TGTGCCAGCAGCGCGGACAGGCTTTACTACGAGCAGTACTTC.

The rearrangement joins TRBV28 to TRBJ1-5, with D unclear. V dropped 8 bases and J dropped 1 base, with 6 bases sitting between them. Looked up from germline, CDR1 is MDHEN and CDR2 is SYDVKM. The CDR3 consists of 12 residues. The CDR3 sequence is CASAGSNQPQHF. CDR3 nucleotide sequence: TGTGCCAGCGCGGGAAGCAATCAGCCCCAGCATTTT.

This clonotype was seen a few times. The chain is built from TRBV20-1 and TRBJ2-7, with D possibly matching TRBD1 (5 bases). The ends were cut back, 2 bases at V and 7 bases at J, with 15 bases in the middle. Germline V gene sequence: CDR1 DFQATT, CDR2 SNEGSKA (reference sequence). This CDR3 comprises 13 residues. The CDR3: CSARFQDIGEQYF. CDR3 coding DNA: TGCAGTGCTAGATTTCAGGACATTGGGGAGCAGTACTTC.

This clonotype was observed a few times. The chain carries TRBV20-1 and TRBJ2-7, with D perhaps TRBD1 (6 bases). Germline-derived CDR1 and CDR2 are DFQATT and SNEGSKA (reference sequence). The germline V and J ends were trimmed by 5 bases and 0 bases, with 11 bases remaining between them. This CDR3 spans 13 amino acids. The CDR3, as DNA: TGCAGTGCTTCACAGGGCAACTCCTACGAGCAGTACTTC. It translates to CSASQGNSYEQYF.

This rearrangement joins TRBV30 to TRBJ2-7; 7 nucleotides match TRBD1. Germline values: CDR1 GTSNPN, CDR2 SVGIG (reference sequence). V was pared by 0 bases and J by 4 bases, with 3 bases of the junction left unmatched. This CDR3 contains 13 residues. DNA of the CDR3: TGTGCCTGGAGTGTGAGACAGGGTTACGAGCAGTACTTC. Translation gives CAWSVRQGYEQYF.

With regard to this clonotype: A read error may explain this, as a much larger clone is one base away. The chain is built from TRBV10-3 and TRBJ2-7; tentatively, D is TRBD1 or TRBD2 (7 bases each). This CDR3 contains 14 residues. Germline CDR1 is ENHRY and CDR2 is SYGVKD. In nucleotides, the CDR3 is TGTGCCATCAAGAAAACCACAGGGGAGGGCGAGCACTACTTC. This gives the protein CAIKKTTGEGEHYF.

This CDR3 is CASNKIGGQETQYF. CDR3 nucleotide sequence: TGTGCCAGCAACAAAATCGGGGGGCAAGAGACCCAGTACTTC. This chain connects TRBV5-5 to TRBJ2-5; 7 bases fit TRBD2. With 6 bases clipped from V and 2 bases from J, the junction kept 7 bases outside the gene matches. The CDR3 contains 14 residues. Germline assignment: CDR1 SGHKS and CDR2 YYEKEE (reference sequence).

The table lists this clonotype with a few counts. The chain has TRBV29-1 and TRBJ1-2, with D perhaps TRBD1 (5 bases). Trimming stripped 3 bases from V and 6 bases from J, with 8 bases between. The CDR3 contains 11 residues. From germline, CDR1 is SQVTM and CDR2 ANQGSEA. In DNA form, the CDR3 reads TGCAGCGTTGACAGGGCTGATGGCTACACCTTC. Amino acids: CSVDRADGYTF.

The table lists this clonotype with a count of one. J is TRBJ1-6 and V is TRBV5-1; D is ambiguous. The germline CDR1 and CDR2 sequences are SGHRS and YFSETQ. Trimming removed 0 bases from V and 5 bases from J, with 6 bases in between. The CDR3 is 14 amino acids. CDR3 coding DNA: TGCGCCAGCAGCTTGGGATCGGATAATTCACCCCTCCACTTT. Encoded protein: CASSLGSDNSPLHF.